These T cell receptor beta chains were read from a single sample in a study of glioma-infiltrating T cells after dendritic cell vaccination. TCRdb's table, derived via immunoSEQ multiplex PCR, lists solely in-frame clones and lacks some. The table lists 80,000 to 95,000 clones, 85% of them singletons. Sequenced material: blood, taken after dendritic cell vaccination. These receptors were collected from a human donor with glioblastoma. Both conserved end residues are part of each CDR3. Fields, in order: clone size, V gene, CDR3 protein. Clone sizes are given selectively: once, few, many, or a class where the clone is expanded.

>.|TRBV9
CASSVGGGGAYNEQFF
>once|TRBV28
CASSFMTSGTYEQYF
>.|TRBV7-3
CASSSKDRDFGELFF
>once|TRBV28
CASSSGLREAGSSREQFF
>.|TRBV29-1
CSVERDRGRGYTF
>.|TRBV7-7
CASSAGAAPQETQYF
>.|TRBV2
CARRGLAGEEQYF
>.|TRBV7-3
CASSLTPGGEQFF
>.|TRBV2
CASSGDRTINYGYTF
>few|TRBV4-1
CASSQDSGGYYGYTF
>few|TRBV4-3
CASSQGRGYGSNEKLFF
>.|TRBV15
CATSRGITSGPYEQYF
>.|TRBV20-1
CSAPGQTEQYF
>few|TRBV28
CASSSGSLDEQYF
>.|TRBV27
CASSLFPGMGYGYTF
>.|TRBV19
CASSPDRASTDTQYF
>once|TRBV7-2
CASSLNRGQGHEQFF
>.|TRBV7-9
CASSLAGVETQYF
>.|TRBV27
CASSLLSHTDTQYF
>.|TRBV11-2
CASSLAGGPNTGELFF
>.|TRBV7-3
CASSLSSNRQETQYF
>few|TRBV5-4
CASSVGQTNYGYTF
>once|TRBV4-2
CASSPGAGGLYEQYF
>.|TRBV9
CASSAVGTAYEQYF
>few|TRBV12-5
CASGLATSSGANVLTF
>once|TRBV30
CAWSVRGGDRDEQYF
>.|TRBV11-2
CASSSRQGRAYEQYF
>.|TRBV5-1
CASSLGTGLWEQYF
>.|TRBV11-2
CASSLDLNYRGQNTEAFF
>.|TRBV28
CASSLRSGSQPQHF
>.|TRBV6-5
CASRYPGTESYGYTF
>.|TRBV14
CASSQLRASGPFF
>few|TRBV4-1
CASSQVAQTYNSPLHF
>.|TRBV5-8
CASSRTGYGAYEQYF
>.|TRBV9
CASSVSASSYNEQFF
>few|TRBV7-2
CASRWTGGGNTEAFF
>many|TRBV6-4
CASSMSGENTEAFF
>.|TRBV19
CASSIRSPGQGTEAFF
>.|TRBV19
CASSIDKTNGGYTF
>.|TRBV30
CAWSVAGTGYGYTF
>.|TRBV7-6
CASSPADGGEQFF
>.|TRBV27
CASRRDRNTEAFF
>.|TRBV28
CASRDLGEQYF
>few|TRBV2
CASGGDQETQYF
>once|TRBV7-9
CASSLTGVSEQYF
>.|TRBV28
CASTLGGGQETQYF